Listed here is a single TCR beta chain. The antigen is undetermined. The CDR3 contains 16 residues. This sample stems from a study of shared clonotypes between healthy human individuals. Overall study context: A couple of female and three male donors aged 18 to 49 were enrolled. Points from the study as a whole: An expected dependence of interdonor clonotype sharing on sequencing depth was noted.

Those who donated, Caucasian adults without exception, all lived in Nashville, Tennessee. Libraries were prepared by immunoSEQ multiplex PCR; TCRdb keeps only in-frame clonotypes and omits some of them. This table has some 470,000 clones, roughly four fifths appearing once. The sequenced material came from PBMCs. This rearrangement joins TRBV21-1 to TRBJ1-2; TRBD1 reflects the table's D call only, with no check against the DNA. TRBV21-1 is tagged as a pseudogene. This clonotype originated in a woman between 40 and 50 years old in good health. Some clones in this sample may be carry-over from other donors' samples. CDR3 sequence reads: CASSGLRGQGGYGYTF. As DNA, the CDR3 is TGTGCCAGCAGCGGACTGAGGGGACAGGGGGGGTATGGCTACACCTTC.